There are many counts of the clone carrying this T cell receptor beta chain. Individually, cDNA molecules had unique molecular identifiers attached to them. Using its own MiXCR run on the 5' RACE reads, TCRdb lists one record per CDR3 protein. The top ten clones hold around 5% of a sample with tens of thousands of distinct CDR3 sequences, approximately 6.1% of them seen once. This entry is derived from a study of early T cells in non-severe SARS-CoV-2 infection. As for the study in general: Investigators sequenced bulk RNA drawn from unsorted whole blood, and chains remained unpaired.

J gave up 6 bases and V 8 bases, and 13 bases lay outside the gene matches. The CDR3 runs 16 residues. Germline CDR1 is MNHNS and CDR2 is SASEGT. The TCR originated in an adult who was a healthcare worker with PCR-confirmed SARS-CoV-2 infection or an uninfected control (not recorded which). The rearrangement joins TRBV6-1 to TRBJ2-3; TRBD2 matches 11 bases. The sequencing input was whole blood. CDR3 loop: CASGAIIAGGRDTQYF. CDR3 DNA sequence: TGTGCCAGCGGTGCCATTATAGCGGGAGGGCGTGATACGCAGTATTTT.